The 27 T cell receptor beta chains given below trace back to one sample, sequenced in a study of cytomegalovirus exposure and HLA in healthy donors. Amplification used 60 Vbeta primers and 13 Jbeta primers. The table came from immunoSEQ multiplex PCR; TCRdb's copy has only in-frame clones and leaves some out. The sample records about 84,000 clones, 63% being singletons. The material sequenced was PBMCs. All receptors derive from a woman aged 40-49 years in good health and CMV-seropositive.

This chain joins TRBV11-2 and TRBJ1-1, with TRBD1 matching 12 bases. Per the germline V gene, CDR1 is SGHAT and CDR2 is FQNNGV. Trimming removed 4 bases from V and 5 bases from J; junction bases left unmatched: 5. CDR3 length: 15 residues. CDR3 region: CASSSSGQGATEAFF. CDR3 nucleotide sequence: TGTGCCAGCAGCTCCTCGGGACAGGGGGCGACTGAAGCTTTCTTT.

CDR3 loop: CASSLNPTRRRQPQHF. The CDR3 DNA reads as TGTGCCAGCAGTTTAAATCCCACACGGAGGCGCCAGCCCCAGCATTTT. The rearrangement joins TRBV27 to TRBJ1-5; the D is unclear. Germline lookup yields CDR1 MNHEY and CDR2 SMNVEV (reference sequence). CDR3 length: 16 amino acids. Trimming left V 2 bases short and J 7 bases short, with 18 bases between.

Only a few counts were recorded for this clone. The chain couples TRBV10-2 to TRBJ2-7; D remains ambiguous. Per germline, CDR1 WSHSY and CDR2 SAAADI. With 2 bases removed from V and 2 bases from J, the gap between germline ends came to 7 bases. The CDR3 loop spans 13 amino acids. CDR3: CASSEGHAYEQYF. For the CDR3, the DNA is TGCGCCAGCAGTGAGGGCCATGCCTACGAGCAGTACTTC.

The CDR3: CASDPRAGARVYEQYF. The CDR3 DNA reads as TGTGCCAGTGATCCTCGGGCGGGGGCGCGGGTGTACGAGCAGTACTTC. The chain recombines TRBV27 with TRBJ2-7; the D gene is possibly TRBD2 (7 bases). Trimming removed 9 bases at V and 4 bases at J, with 25 bases between. The CDR3 totals 16 residues. The germline V gene has CDR1 MNHEY and CDR2 SMNVEV (reference sequence).

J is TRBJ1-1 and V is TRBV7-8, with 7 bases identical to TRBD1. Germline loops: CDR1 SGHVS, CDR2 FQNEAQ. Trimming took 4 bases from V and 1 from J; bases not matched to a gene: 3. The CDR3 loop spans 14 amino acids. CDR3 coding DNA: TGTGCCAGCAGCTCGGGACAGCAGAACACTGAAGCTTTCTTT. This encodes CASSSGQQNTEAFF.

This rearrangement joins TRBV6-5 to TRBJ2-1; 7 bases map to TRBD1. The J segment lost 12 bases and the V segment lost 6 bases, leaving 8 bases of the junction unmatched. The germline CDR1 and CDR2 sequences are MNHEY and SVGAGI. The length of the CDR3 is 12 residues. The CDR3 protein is CASSRQGRGQFF. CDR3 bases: TGTGCCAGCAGCCGACAGGGTCGCGGGCAGTTCTTC.

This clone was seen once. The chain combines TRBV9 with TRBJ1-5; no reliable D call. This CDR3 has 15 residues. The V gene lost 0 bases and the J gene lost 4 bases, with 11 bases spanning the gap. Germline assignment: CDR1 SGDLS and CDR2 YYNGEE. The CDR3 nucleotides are TGTGCCAGCAGCGTAGGGTCGGGAACTAATCAGCCCCAGCATTTT. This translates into CASSVGSGTNQPQHF. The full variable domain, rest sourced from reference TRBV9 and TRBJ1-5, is DSGVTQTPKHLITATGQRVTLRCSPRSGDLSVYWYQQSLDQGLQFLIQYYNGEERAKGNILERFSAQQFPDLHSELNLSSLELGDSALYFCASSVGSGTNQPQHFGDGTRLSIL.

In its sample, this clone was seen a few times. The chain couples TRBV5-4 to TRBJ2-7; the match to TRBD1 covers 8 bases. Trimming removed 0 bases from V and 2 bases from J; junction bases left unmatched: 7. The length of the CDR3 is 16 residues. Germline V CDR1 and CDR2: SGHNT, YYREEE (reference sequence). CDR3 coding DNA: TGTGCCAGCAGCTTGGAGGCCCAGGGACAGGCCTACGAGCAGTACTTC. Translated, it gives CASSLEAQGQAYEQYF.

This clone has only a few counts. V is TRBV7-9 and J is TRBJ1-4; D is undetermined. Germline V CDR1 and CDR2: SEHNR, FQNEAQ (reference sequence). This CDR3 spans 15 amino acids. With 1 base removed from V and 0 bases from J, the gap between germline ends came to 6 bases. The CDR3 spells CASSLGSATNEKLFF. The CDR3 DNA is TGTGCCAGCAGCTTAGGTTCTGCAACTAATGAAAAACTGTTTTTT.

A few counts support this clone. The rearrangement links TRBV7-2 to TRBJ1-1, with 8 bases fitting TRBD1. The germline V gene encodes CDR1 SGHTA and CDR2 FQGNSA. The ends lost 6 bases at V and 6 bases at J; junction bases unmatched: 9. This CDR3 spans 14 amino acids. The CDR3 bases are TGTGCCAGCAGTCAATACAGGGGGAAGGCTGAAGCTTTCTTT. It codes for CASSQYRGKAEAFF.

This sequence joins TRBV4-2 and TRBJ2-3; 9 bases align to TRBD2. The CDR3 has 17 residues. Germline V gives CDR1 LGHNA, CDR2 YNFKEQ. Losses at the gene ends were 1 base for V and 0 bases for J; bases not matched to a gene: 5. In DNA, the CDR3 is TGTGCCAGCAGCCAAGCATTGGCGGGAGGGAGCACAGATACGCAGTATTTT. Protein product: CASSQALAGGSTDTQYF.

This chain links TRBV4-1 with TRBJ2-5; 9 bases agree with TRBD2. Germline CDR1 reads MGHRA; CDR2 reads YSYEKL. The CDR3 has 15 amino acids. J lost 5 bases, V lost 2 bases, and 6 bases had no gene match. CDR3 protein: CASSQRSGGMETQYF. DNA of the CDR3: TGCGCCAGCAGCCAACGTAGCGGGGGAATGGAGACCCAGTACTTC.

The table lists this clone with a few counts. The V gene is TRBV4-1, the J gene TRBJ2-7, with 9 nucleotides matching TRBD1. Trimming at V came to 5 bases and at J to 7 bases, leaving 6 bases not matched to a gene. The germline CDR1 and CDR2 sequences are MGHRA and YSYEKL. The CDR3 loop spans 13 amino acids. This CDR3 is CASSKGQGQEQYF. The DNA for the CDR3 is TGCGCCAGCAGCAAGGGACAGGGCCAAGAGCAGTACTTC.

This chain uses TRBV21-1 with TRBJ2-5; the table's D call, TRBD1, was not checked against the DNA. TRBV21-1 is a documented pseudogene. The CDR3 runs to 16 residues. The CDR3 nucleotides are TGTGCCAGGGTACACAGCAGAGCAGGAAACCAAGAGACCCAGTACTTC. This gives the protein CARVHSRAGNQETQYF.

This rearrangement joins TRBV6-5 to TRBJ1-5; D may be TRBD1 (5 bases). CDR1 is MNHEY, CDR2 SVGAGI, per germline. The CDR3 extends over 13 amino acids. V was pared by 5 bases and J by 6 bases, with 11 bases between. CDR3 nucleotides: TGTGCCAGCAGTCGACAGAGGACTCAGCCCCAGCATTTT. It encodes CASSRQRTQPQHF.

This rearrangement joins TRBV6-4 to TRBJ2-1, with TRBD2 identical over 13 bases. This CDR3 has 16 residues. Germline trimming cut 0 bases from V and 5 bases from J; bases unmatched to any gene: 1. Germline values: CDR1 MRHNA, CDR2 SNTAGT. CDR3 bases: TGTGCCAGCAGTGACTCGACTAGCGGGAGGAACAATGAGCAGTTCTTC. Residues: CASSDSTSGRNNEQFF.

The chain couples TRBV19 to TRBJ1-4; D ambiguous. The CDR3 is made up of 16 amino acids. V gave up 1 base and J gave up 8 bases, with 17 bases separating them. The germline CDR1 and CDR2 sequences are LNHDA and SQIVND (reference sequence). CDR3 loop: CASSIAAGRFGEKLFF. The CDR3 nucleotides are TGTGCCAGTAGTATAGCGGCAGGCCGATTTGGAGAAAAACTGTTTTTT.

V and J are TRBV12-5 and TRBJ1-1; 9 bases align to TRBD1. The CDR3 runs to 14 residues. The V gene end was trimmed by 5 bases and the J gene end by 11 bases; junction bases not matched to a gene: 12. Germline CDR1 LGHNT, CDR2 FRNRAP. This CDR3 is CASGPSGTGSGAFF. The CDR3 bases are TGTGCTAGTGGTCCCTCCGGGACAGGGTCTGGGGCTTTCTTT.

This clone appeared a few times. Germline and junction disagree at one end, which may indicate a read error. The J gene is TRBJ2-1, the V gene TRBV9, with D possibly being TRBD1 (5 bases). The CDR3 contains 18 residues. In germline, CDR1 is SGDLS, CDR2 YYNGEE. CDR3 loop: CASSAELFTGPSDNEQFF. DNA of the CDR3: TGTGCCAGCAGCGCCGAACTTTTTACAGGTCCCTCCGACAATGAGCAGTTCTTC. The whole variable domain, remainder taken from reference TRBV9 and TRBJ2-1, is DSGVTQTPKHLITATGQRVTLRCSPRSGDLSVYWYQQSLDQGLQFLIQYYNGEERAKGNILERFSAQQFPDLHSELNLSSLELGDSALYFCASSAELFTGPSDNEQFFGPGTRLTVL.

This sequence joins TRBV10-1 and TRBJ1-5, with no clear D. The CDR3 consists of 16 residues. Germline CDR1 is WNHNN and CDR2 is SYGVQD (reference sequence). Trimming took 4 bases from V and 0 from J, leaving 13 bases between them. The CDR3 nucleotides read TGCGCCAGCAGTGTGCGGGCAGTCCATAGCAATCAGCCCCAGCATTTT. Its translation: CASSVRAVHSNQPQHF.

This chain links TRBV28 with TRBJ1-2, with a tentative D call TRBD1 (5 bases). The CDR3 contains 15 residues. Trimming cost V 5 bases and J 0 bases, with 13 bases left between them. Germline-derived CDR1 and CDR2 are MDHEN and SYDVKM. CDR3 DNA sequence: TGTGCCAGCAGTGAACTGACAGATGCTAACTATGGCTACACCTTC. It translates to CASSELTDANYGYTF.

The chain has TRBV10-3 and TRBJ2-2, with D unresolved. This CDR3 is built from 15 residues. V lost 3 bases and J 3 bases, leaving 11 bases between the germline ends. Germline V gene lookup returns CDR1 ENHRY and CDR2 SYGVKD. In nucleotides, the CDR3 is TGTGCCATCAGTGAATTGGCAGAATACACCGGGGAGCTGTTTTTT. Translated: CAISELAEYTGELFF.

CDR3 residues: CASSSPGESAAFF. DNA for the CDR3: TGTGCCAGCAGTTCCCCTGGGGAGAGTGCAGCTTTCTTT. The rearrangement joins TRBV6-5 to TRBJ1-1; D gene ambiguous. Per germline, CDR1 MNHEY and CDR2 SVGAGI. V lost 4 bases and J 10 bases, leaving 16 bases between the germline ends. This CDR3 is 13 amino acids long.

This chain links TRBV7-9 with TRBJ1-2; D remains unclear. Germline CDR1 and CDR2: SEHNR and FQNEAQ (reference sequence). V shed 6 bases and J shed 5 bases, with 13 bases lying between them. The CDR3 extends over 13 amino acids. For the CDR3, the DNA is TGTGCCAGCAGTTACCAGGTTGGGTATGGCTACACCTTC. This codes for CASSYQVGYGYTF.

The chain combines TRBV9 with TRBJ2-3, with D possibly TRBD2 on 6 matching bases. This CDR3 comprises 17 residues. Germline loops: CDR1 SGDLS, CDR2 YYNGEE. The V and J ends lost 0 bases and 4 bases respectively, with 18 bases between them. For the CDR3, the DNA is TGTGCCAGCAGCGTAGCACCCTTGGGACTCGGCCCAGATACGCAGTATTTT. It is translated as CASSVAPLGLGPDTQYF.

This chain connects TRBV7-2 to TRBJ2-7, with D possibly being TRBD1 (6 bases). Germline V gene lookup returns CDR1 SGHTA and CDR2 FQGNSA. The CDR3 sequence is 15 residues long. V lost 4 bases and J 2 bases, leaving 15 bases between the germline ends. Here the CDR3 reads CASSSRDTHAYEQYF. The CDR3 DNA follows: TGTGCCAGCAGCTCACGGGACACCCACGCCTACGAGCAGTACTTC.

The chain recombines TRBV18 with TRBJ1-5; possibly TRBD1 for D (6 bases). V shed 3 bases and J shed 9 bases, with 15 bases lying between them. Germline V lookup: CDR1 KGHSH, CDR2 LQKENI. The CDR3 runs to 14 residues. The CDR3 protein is CASSPGAEIRPQHF. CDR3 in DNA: TGTGCCAGCTCACCGGGGGCAGAAATACGGCCCCAGCATTTT.